The rows below give T cell receptor beta chains drawn from one sample of a study of T cells in Graves' hyperthyroidism and ophthalmopathy. TCRdb processed the multiplex PCR reads anew with MiXCR; each CDR3 protein has one entry. This sample carries 400,000 to 550,000 distinct CDR3 sequences, roughly an eighth of them seen once, and the ten largest clones take around 17%. The sequenced sample consisted of blood. The receptors come from a woman aged 18-30 years with Graves' hyperthyroidism. The CDR3 runs from the conserved cysteine through the conserved F or W. D genes are given only for firm matches. Part of the rows lack a size; the others show once, few, many or a class for expanded clones.

V	D	J	size	DNA	CDR3
TRBV12-3/TRBV12-4	TRBD2	TRBJ2-3	many	TGTGCCAGCAGTTTTGGGACTAGCGGGAGGGCTTCTACAGATACGCAGTATTTT	CASSFGTSGRASTDTQYF
TRBV24-1	-	TRBJ2-3	many	TGTGCCACCAGTGATAACGGACTACACACAGATACGCAGTATTTT	CATSDNGLHTDTQYF
TRBV19	-	TRBJ2-2	-	TGTGCCAGTAGTACCCTAGGGGGAGCGGGCACCGGGGAGCTGTTTTTT	CASSTLGGAGTGELFF
TRBV27	TRBD1	TRBJ2-3	-	TGTGCCAGCGCCGTTCGGGGCAGGGGGGATACGCAGTATTTT	CASAVRGRGDTQYF
TRBV6-2/TRBV6-3	TRBD1	TRBJ2-7	many	TGTGCCAGCAGTTACTCGACAGGGCCCTACGAGCAGTACTTC	CASSYSTGPYEQYF
TRBV27	-	TRBJ2-5	many	TGTGCCAGCAGCCCCATCGGGCCGGGAGAAGAGACCCAGTACTTC	CASSPIGPGEETQYF
TRBV11-2	TRBD1	TRBJ1-1	-	TGTGCCAGCAGCTTCGAGGGGGCCGTTGAAGCTTTCTTT	CASSFEGAVEAFF
TRBV20-1	TRBD2	TRBJ2-1	many	TGCAGTGCTAGAGTTTGGCTAGCGGGGAGGAATGAGCAGTTCTTC	CSARVWLAGRNEQFF
TRBV11-2	TRBD2	TRBJ2-1	many	TGTGCCAGCAGCTTTAGGCCTAGCGGGGACTACAATGAGCAGTTCTTC	CASSFRPSGDYNEQFF
TRBV9	TRBD2	TRBJ2-2	-	TGTGCCAGCAGTGATCCAGCGGGAGGGCCTAGTCCGAACACCGGGGAGCTGTTTTTT	CASSDPAGGPSPNTGELFF
TRBV6-2/TRBV6-3	TRBD1	TRBJ2-1	many	TGTGCCAGCAGCTGGACAGGCCCCCCCCATGAGCAGTTCTTC	CASSWTGPPHEQFF
TRBV19	TRBD1	TRBJ2-2	-	TGTGCCAGTAGTACTGGGACAGGGGGCGCCGCCGGGGAGCTGTTTTTT	CASSTGTGGAAGELFF
TRBV11-3	-	TRBJ2-3	many	TGTGCCAGCAGCCAAGGGCTGCACCCTGGCACAGATACGCAGTATTTT	CASSQGLHPGTDTQYF
TRBV2	TRBD1	TRBJ1-2	few	TGTGCCAGCAGTATGACAGGGCTTCAAGCTAACTATGGCTACACCTTC	CASSMTGLQANYGYTF
TRBV4-1	TRBD1	TRBJ1-3	-	TGCGCCAGCAGCCGGGGACAGGGAAACACCATATATTTT	CASSRGQGNTIYF
TRBV12-3/TRBV12-4	-	TRBJ1-1	many	TGTGCCAGCAGTTTAAGGGGGGCCACTGAAGCTTTCTTT	CASSLRGATEAFF
TRBV15	-	TRBJ2-2	many	TGTGCCACCAGCAGAGATGAGGGTTTAGGCCCGATGACCGGGGAGCTGTTTTTT	CATSRDEGLGPMTGELFF
TRBV10-3	-	TRBJ1-5	few	TGTGCCATCAGTGAGCGAAAAGAAGATCAGCCCCAGCATTTT	CAISERKEDQPQHF
TRBV7-8	-	TRBJ2-7	many	TGTGCCAGCAGCGGAGGGTTGGACTACGAGCAGTACTTC	CASSGGLDYEQYF
TRBV6-1	-	TRBJ1-1	few	TGTGCCAGCAGGTCCGGGACGGATGAAGCTTTCTTT	CASRSGTDEAFF
TRBV9	-	TRBJ2-1	many	TGTGCCAGCAGCGTAACCCGCGGACGCTACAATGAGCAGTTCTTC	CASSVTRGRYNEQFF
TRBV19	-	TRBJ2-1	-	TGTGCCAGTACCTCCTTTGGACCCGTCGAGGATGAGCAGTTCTTC	CASTSFGPVEDEQFF
TRBV9	TRBD2	TRBJ2-1	few	TGTGCCAGCAGCGTAGTGAGCAGCGGGAGGGCATTTGAGCAGTTCTTC	CASSVVSSGRAFEQFF
TRBV29-1	TRBD2	TRBJ2-7	many	TGCAGCGTTGATAGCCCTCAGGGTGCGGGGGGCTACGAGCAGTACTTC	CSVDSPQGAGGYEQYF
TRBV20-1	-	TRBJ1-4	many	TGCAGTGCATACCGGGCCGGGGGTAATGAAAAACTGTTTTTT	CSAYRAGGNEKLFF
TRBV7-2	-	TRBJ2-5	many	TGTGCCAGCAGCGACGCCCTCGGAGGGAGTGAGACCCAGTACTTC	CASSDALGGSETQYF
TRBV19	TRBD1	TRBJ2-5	many	TGTGCCAGTAGTACAGCGACAGGGGGAGAGACCCAGTACTTC	CASSTATGGETQYF
TRBV4-1	-	TRBJ2-5	many	TGCGCCAGCAGCCGAGGGGGGGCCCAGCACCAAGAGACCCAGTACTTC	CASSRGGAQHQETQYF
TRBV6-1	-	TRBJ1-6	many	TGTGCCAGTGAAAACAGTCAACCCTCACCCCTCCACTTT	CASENSQPSPLHF
TRBV6-1	-	TRBJ1-2	many	TGTGCCAGCAGGTCTAATTCACAGGGAGACTATGGCTACACCTTC	CASRSNSQGDYGYTF
TRBV12-3/TRBV12-4	-	TRBJ2-5	many	TGTGCCAGCAGTTTCAATCTGGGGGGAGAGACCCAGTACTTC	CASSFNLGGETQYF
TRBV2	-	TRBJ1-4	many	TGTGCCAGCAGTGAAGAAACAGGGACTGGGGAAAAACTGTTTTTT	CASSEETGTGEKLFF
TRBV5-1	-	TRBJ1-5	many	TGCGCCAGCAGCCCATCGGGGGGGAGCAATCAGCCCCAGCATTTT	CASSPSGGSNQPQHF
TRBV5-1	-	TRBJ2-7	many	TGCGCCAGCAGCTTGATGGCCTCGGCAGGCTCCTACGAGCAGTACTTC	CASSLMASAGSYEQYF
TRBV28	-	TRBJ2-1	many	TGTGCCATCACCCCTGGCAGGGGTTCCTACAATGAGCAGTTCTTC	CAITPGRGSYNEQFF
TRBV6-1	TRBD1	TRBJ1-2	many	TGTGCCAGCAGTTTAACGACAGGGAAAAACTATGGCTACACCTTC	CASSLTTGKNYGYTF
TRBV20-1	-	TRBJ2-3	many	TGCAGTGCCCCTAATAGGGGGGCGGAGACAGATACGCAGTATTTT	CSAPNRGAETDTQYF
TRBV6-1	TRBD2	TRBJ2-7	few	TGTGCCAGCAAAGGACTAGCGGGAGCCGGCTACGAGCAGTACTTC	CASKGLAGAGYEQYF
TRBV5-1	TRBD1	TRBJ1-2	-	TGCGCCACCCGTCAAGGAGACAGGGGATCTCAGGGCTACACCTTC	CATRQGDRGSQGYTF
TRBV29-1	TRBD1	TRBJ2-1	many	TGCAGCGCCCAACCGATTATACAGGGGGCGGGCAATGAGCAGTTCTTC	CSAQPIIQGAGNEQFF
TRBV5-6	-	TRBJ1-4	few	TGTGCCAGCAGCTTGTGGCCGGGGGCTAATGAAAAACTGTTTTTT	CASSLWPGANEKLFF
TRBV10-3	TRBD2	TRBJ2-2	many	TGTGCCATCAGTGAGATAGCGGGAGGGACGGGAACCGGGGAGCTGTTTTTT	CAISEIAGGTGTGELFF
TRBV12-5	-	TRBJ1-5	many	TGTGCTAGTGGGGTTAGCGGTCAGCCCCAGCATTTT	CASGVSGQPQHF
TRBV12-3/TRBV12-4	-	TRBJ1-2	-	TGTGCCAGCAGTGTTCAAGATGGAGGGTATGGCTACACCTTC	CASSVQDGGYGYTF
TRBV6-5	-	TRBJ1-2	many	TGTGCCAGCAGTTACTCGAAAGGGGACGGCTACACCTTC	CASSYSKGDGYTF
TRBV6-6	-	TRBJ2-7	many	TGTGCCAGCAGTTACCATGACGGGTACTACGAGCAGTACTTC	CASSYHDGYYEQYF
TRBV27	TRBD2	TRBJ2-1	many	TGTGCCAGCAACGATAGCGGGAGCAGCTCCTACAATGAGCAGTTCTTC	CASNDSGSSSYNEQFF